One sample yielded the 23 T cell receptor beta chains listed below, sequenced in a study of PD-1 blockade in classical Hodgkin lymphoma. As for time point: cycle 4 day 1 (C4D1), after five to seven weeks of nivolumab. Every patient had relapsed following autologous stem cell transplantation, and cohorts differed in brentuximab vedotin exposure. The method was immunoSEQ multiplex PCR; TCRdb's version includes in-frame clones alone and lacks a portion of them. The repertoire holds around 100,000 clones, with 90% as singletons. This specimen consisted of peripheral blood mononuclear cells (PBMCs), obtained before the fourth cycle of nivolumab. The receptors were gathered from a human donor with classical Hodgkin lymphoma.

The rearrangement links TRBV27 to TRBJ2-3; D remains unclear. Trimming cost V 8 bases and J 1 base, with 10 bases left between them. The germline V gene has CDR1 MNHEY and CDR2 SMNVEV (reference sequence). The CDR3 totals 13 residues. In DNA, the CDR3 is TGTGCCAGCGAACTCCTGGGCACAGATACGCAGTATTTT. Its translation is CASELLGTDTQYF.

This clone was observed a handful of times. The rearrangement joins TRBV7-9 to TRBJ1-3, with D unclear. This CDR3 is built from 12 residues. Germline values: CDR1 SEHNR, CDR2 FQNEAQ (reference sequence). V was cut by 1 base and J by 10 bases, with 8 bases left in between. Here the CDR3 reads CASSLEGRTIYF. In nucleotides, the CDR3 is TGTGCCAGCAGCTTAGAGGGCAGGACCATATATTTT.

V is TRBV28 and J is TRBJ1-5; 7 nucleotides line up with TRBD1. The CDR3 loop spans 14 amino acids. Germline V CDR1 and CDR2: MDHEN, SYDVKM. V lost 6 bases and J lost 5; bases outside the gene matches: 7. The CDR3 coding sequence is TGTGCCAGCAGGTCGGCGACAGGGTATCAGCCCCAGCATTTT. This translates into CASRSATGYQPQHF.

The rearrangement links TRBV9 to TRBJ2-1; 8 bases align to TRBD2. With 4 bases clipped from V and 9 bases from J, the junction kept 12 bases outside the gene matches. CDR1 is SGDLS, CDR2 YYNGEE, per germline. The CDR3 spans 15 residues. This CDR3 is CASSPGLAGGGEQFF. CDR3 DNA sequence: TGTGCCAGCAGCCCCGGACTAGCCGGGGGCGGTGAGCAGTTCTTC. Supplemented by reference TRBV9 and TRBJ2-1, the full variable domain reads DSGVTQTPKHLITATGQRVTLRCSPRSGDLSVYWYQQSLDQGLQFLIQYYNGEERAKGNILERFSAQQFPDLHSELNLSSLELGDSALYFCASSPGLAGGGEQFFGPGTRLTVL.

The rearrangement uses TRBV28 and TRBJ1-4; 9 nucleotides match TRBD1. The J segment lost 9 bases and the V segment lost 5 bases, leaving 10 bases of the junction unmatched. This CDR3 region has 15 residues. The germline V gene has CDR1 MDHEN and CDR2 SYDVKM. The CDR3 loop is CASSPPGQGIQKLFF. CDR3 coding DNA: TGTGCCAGCAGTCCTCCGGGACAGGGAATACAAAAACTGTTTTTT.

V is TRBV28 and J is TRBJ2-7; 9 bases are shared with TRBD1. The CDR3 runs to 16 residues. CDR1 and CDR2 (germline): MDHEN, SYDVKM. V dropped 2 bases and J dropped 5; count of bases not matched to a gene: 10. This CDR3 reads CASSLVGRTGANEQYF. Here the CDR3 DNA reads TGTGCCAGCAGTTTAGTGGGTAGGACAGGGGCTAACGAGCAGTACTTC.

The CDR3 loop reads CASSLGLQSNEKLFF. In DNA, the CDR3 is TGCGCCAGCAGCTTGGGACTCCAGTCTAATGAAAAACTGTTTTTT. The chain joins TRBV5-1 to TRBJ1-4; D gene unclear. Germline-derived CDR1 and CDR2 are SGHRS and YFSETQ. With 0 bases removed from V and 3 bases from J, the gap between germline ends came to 9 bases. The CDR3 has 15 residues.

The gene calls are TRBV30 and TRBJ1-1; 9 positions match TRBD1. CDR1 GTSNPN and CDR2 SVGIG come from the germline V gene (reference sequence). The length of the CDR3 is 12 residues. V trimming: 4 bases; J trimming: 8 bases; junction bases outside the gene matches: 5. CDR3 protein: CAWTSGTGEAFF. CDR3 DNA sequence: TGTGCCTGGACCTCCGGGACAGGGGAAGCTTTCTTT.

The chain recombines TRBV5-4 with TRBJ1-2; TRBD1 agrees at 7 bases. Germline CDR1 SGHNT, CDR2 YYREEE (reference sequence). Trimming took 0 bases from V and 8 from J; bases not matched to a gene: 10. There are 15 residues in the CDR3. CDR3 residues: CASSLDRGSLSGYTF. DNA of the CDR3: TGTGCCAGCAGCTTGGACAGGGGCTCCCTTTCCGGCTACACCTTC.

This clone was picked up a small number of times. The rearrangement joins TRBV2 to TRBJ1-5; no clear D gene. The V end was cut by 4 bases, the J end by 8 bases, with 9 bases between. The CDR3 has 12 residues. Germline V gives CDR1 SNHLY, CDR2 FYNNEI. CDR3 sequence (DNA): TGTGCCAGCAGTGGCGACCGGGAGCCCCAGCATTTT. Its translation is CASSGDREPQHF.

This rearrangement joins TRBV5-4 to TRBJ2-7; D not certain. V was pared by 0 bases and J by 3 bases, with 4 bases between. The CDR3 spans 12 residues. Germline V CDR1 and CDR2: SGHNT, YYREEE (reference sequence). The CDR3 bases are TGTGCCAGCAGCTTGGGGATCTACGAGCAGTACTTC. Translating gives CASSLGIYEQYF.

The V and J genes are TRBV30 and TRBJ2-2; D unclear. Germline assignment: CDR1 GTSNPN and CDR2 SVGIG (reference sequence). V shed 2 bases and J shed 0 bases, with 10 bases lying between them. The CDR3 spans 15 residues. CDR3: CAWSRVAANTGELFF. DNA of the CDR3: TGTGCCTGGAGTAGGGTTGCAGCGAACACCGGGGAGCTGTTTTTT.

V and J are TRBV25-1 and TRBJ1-2; D gene uncertain. V was cut by 2 bases and J by 1 base, with 8 bases left in between. The CDR3 has 14 amino acids. Germline V lookup: CDR1 MGHDK, CDR2 SYGVNS. DNA of the CDR3: TGTGCCAGCAGTGAAAAGACCGATAACTATGGCTACACCTTC. As protein: CASSEKTDNYGYTF.

The rearrangement links TRBV19 to TRBJ2-1, with 7 bases lining up with TRBD2. The CDR3 length is 14 residues. The germline gives CDR1 LNHDA, CDR2 SQIVND (reference sequence). V gave up 11 bases and J gave up 2 bases; unmatched junction bases: 9. The CDR3 protein is CAVTAGLPYNEQFF. The CDR3 DNA reads as TGTGCCGTAACTGCGGGACTACCCTACAATGAGCAGTTCTTC.

This CDR3 reads CSVGIAGGETQYF. CDR3 in DNA: TGCAGCGTCGGGATAGCGGGGGGGGAGACCCAGTACTTC. The chain carries TRBV29-1 and TRBJ2-5; 11 bases match TRBD2. V lost 6 bases and J lost 5; bases outside the gene matches: 5. The CDR3 has 13 amino acids. Germline-derived CDR1 and CDR2 are SQVTM and ANQGSEA.

Of note for this clone: The junction does not match germline at one end; this may be a read error. V is TRBV4-1 and J is TRBJ2-7; 7 bases line up with TRBD2. The CDR3 runs 15 residues. Germline CDR1 reads MGHRA; CDR2 reads YSYEKL. The CDR3 protein is CASSLSGDSSYGQYF. The CDR3 coding sequence is TGCGCCAGCAGTCTCAGCGGGGATAGCTCCTACGGGCAGTACTTC.

This chain uses TRBV5-6 with TRBJ1-2, with D tentatively TRBD1 (5 bases). Deletions cut 4 bases from V and 8 bases from J, with 15 bases between. The CDR3 runs 13 residues. Germline V gene lookup returns CDR1 SGHDT and CDR2 YYEEEE. In nucleotides, the CDR3 is TGTGCCAGCAGCCCGGGACCAGAGGTGGGCTACACCTTC. This sequence encodes CASSPGPEVGYTF.

The chain carries TRBV7-9 and TRBJ1-3; D is perhaps TRBD1 (6 bases). V lost 5 bases, J lost 2 bases, and 19 bases lay in between. The CDR3 contains 17 residues. Per germline, CDR1 SEHNR and CDR2 FQNEAQ (reference sequence). The CDR3 loop reads CASSLGNRAPPGNTIYF. The CDR3 nucleotides read TGTGCCAGCAGCCTGGGGAACAGGGCTCCCCCTGGAAACACCATATATTTT.

The rearrangement links TRBV6-5 to TRBJ2-3, with D unclear. The CDR3 length is 13 residues. Germline values: CDR1 MNHEY, CDR2 SVGAGI. Trimming removed 5 bases at V and 5 bases at J, with 11 bases between. The DNA of the CDR3 is TGTGCCAGCAGTCCCCCGGGCCGAGATACGCAGTATTTT. It specifies CASSPPGRDTQYF.

The rearrangement joins TRBV27 to TRBJ2-2; D may match TRBD1 or TRBD2 (5 bases each). The germline V and J ends were trimmed by 6 bases and 1 base, with 12 bases remaining between them. The CDR3 is made up of 15 amino acids. Germline CDR1 and CDR2: MNHEY and SMNVEV (reference sequence). CDR3 bases: TGTGCCAGCAGGCCCCTGGGGGAGAACACCGGGGAGCTGTTTTTT. As protein: CASRPLGENTGELFF.

The CDR3 region is CASSAEAGGAVLNTEAFF. The CDR3 bases are TGTGCCAGCAGTGCCGAGGCAGGGGGCGCGGTATTGAACACTGAAGCTTTCTTT. This chain connects TRBV9 to TRBJ1-1; 8 nucleotides line up with TRBD1. This CDR3 has 18 residues. Germline CDR1 is SGDLS and CDR2 is YYNGEE. With V trimmed by 5 bases and J by 0 bases, 15 bases remained unmatched.

CDR3 amino acids: CASSYSMGQGADTQYF. The CDR3 DNA sequence: TGTGCCAGCAGTTACTCGATGGGGCAGGGAGCAGATACGCAGTATTTT. The rearrangement joins TRBV6-6 to TRBJ2-3; possibly TRBD1 or TRBD2 for D (5 bases each). The CDR3 is 16 amino acids. The ends were cut back, 0 bases at V and 4 bases at J, with 14 bases in the middle. Germline CDR1 reads MNHNY; CDR2 reads SVGAGI (reference sequence).

J is TRBJ1-5 and V is TRBV2, with a weak D call TRBD1 (6 bases). V lost 4 bases and J 2 bases, leaving 12 bases between the germline ends. This CDR3 spans 15 amino acids. Germline V gene data show CDR1 as SNHLY and CDR2 as FYNNEI. CDR3 nucleotide sequence: TGTGCCAGCAGTGGTGGGGCAGGGGGCAATCAGCCCCAGCATTTT. Translating it yields CASSGGAGGNQPQHF.